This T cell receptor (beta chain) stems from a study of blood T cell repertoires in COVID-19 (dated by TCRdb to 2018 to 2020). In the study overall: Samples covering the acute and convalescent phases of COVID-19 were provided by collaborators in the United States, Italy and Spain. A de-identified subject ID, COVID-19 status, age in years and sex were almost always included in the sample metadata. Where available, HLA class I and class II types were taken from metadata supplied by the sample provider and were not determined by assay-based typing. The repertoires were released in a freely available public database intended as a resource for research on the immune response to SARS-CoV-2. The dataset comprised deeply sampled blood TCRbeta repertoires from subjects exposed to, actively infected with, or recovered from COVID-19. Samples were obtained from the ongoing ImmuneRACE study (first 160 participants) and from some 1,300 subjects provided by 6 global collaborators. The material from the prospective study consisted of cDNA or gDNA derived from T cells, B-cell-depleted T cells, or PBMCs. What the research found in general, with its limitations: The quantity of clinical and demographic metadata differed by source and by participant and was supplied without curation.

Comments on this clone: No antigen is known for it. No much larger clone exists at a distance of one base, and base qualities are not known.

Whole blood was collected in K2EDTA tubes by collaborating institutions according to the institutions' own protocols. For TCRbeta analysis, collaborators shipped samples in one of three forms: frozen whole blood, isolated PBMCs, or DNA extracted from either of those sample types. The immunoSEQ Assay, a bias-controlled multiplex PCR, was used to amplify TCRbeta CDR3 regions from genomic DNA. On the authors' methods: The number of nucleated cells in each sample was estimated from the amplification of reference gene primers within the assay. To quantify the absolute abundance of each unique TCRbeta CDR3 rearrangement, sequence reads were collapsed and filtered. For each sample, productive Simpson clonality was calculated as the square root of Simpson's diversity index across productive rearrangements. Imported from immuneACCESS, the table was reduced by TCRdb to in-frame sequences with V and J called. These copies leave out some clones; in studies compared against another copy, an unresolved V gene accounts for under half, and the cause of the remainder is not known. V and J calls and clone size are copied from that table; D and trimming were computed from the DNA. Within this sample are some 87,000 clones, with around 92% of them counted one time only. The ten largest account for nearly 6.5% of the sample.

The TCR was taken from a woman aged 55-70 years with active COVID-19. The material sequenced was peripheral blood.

The DNA reads TGTGCCAGCAGCTTGGCTACCGCCCTTCGGAATTCACCCCTCCACTTT. Translated, this is CASSLATALRNSPLHF. This chain is built from TRBV5-8 and TRBJ1-6; confidence is insufficient to name the D gene. V and J lose 0 bases and 7 bases, and a span of 14 bases separates them. Looking up the germline V gene yields CDR1 SGHTS and CDR2 YDEGEE. The CDR3 runs 16 amino acids, cysteine and phenylalanine included. The retained sequence is limited to the CDR3, 48 bases, with the frame set at the first base.